These T cell receptor beta chains were read from a single sample in a study of cytomegalovirus exposure and HLA in healthy donors. Using immunoSEQ multiplex PCR, the repertoire was profiled, and TCRdb retains in-frame clones only, with some absent. This repertoire shows about 140,000 clones, roughly four fifths found once; its top ten account for roughly 3.4%. Material: PBMCs. These receptors were obtained from a man aged 18 to 29 in good health and CMV-seropositive. Each CDR3 is given with its conserved first and last residue. Fields, in order: CDR3 protein, V gene, J gene.

CDR3: CASSSGTAFYEQYF
V: TRBV28
J: TRBJ2-7

CDR3: CASSTTGGYQPQHF
V: TRBV19
J: TRBJ1-5

CDR3: CASSYDRDIPYEQYF
V: TRBV27
J: TRBJ2-7

CDR3: CASSFARLAGDEQYF
V: TRBV28
J: TRBJ2-7

CDR3: CASSFGTSGSGDTQYF
V: TRBV6-5
J: TRBJ2-3

CDR3: CASSESGAGNEKLFF
V: TRBV10-2
J: TRBJ1-4

CDR3: CASSGQTGGAGNTIYF
V: TRBV6-1
J: TRBJ1-3

CDR3: CASSQVSALYGYTF
V: TRBV14
J: TRBJ1-2

CDR3: CASSFQGAQETQYF
V: TRBV28
J: TRBJ2-5

CDR3: CASSLGREGGHSREQYF
V: TRBV5-6
J: TRBJ2-7

CDR3: CASSSRDRTYEQYF
V: TRBV5-4
J: TRBJ2-7

CDR3: CASSFRTDTQYF
V: TRBV7-9
J: TRBJ2-3

CDR3: CASSNPRGYNEQFF
V: TRBV21-1
J: TRBJ2-1

CDR3: CASPRQAMNTEAFF
V: TRBV18
J: TRBJ1-1

CDR3: CATSNSGRAGYEQYF
V: TRBV28
J: TRBJ2-7

CDR3: CSVGLSPSTDTQYF
V: TRBV29-1
J: TRBJ2-3

CDR3: CASSDRGTGGGLRMGYEQYF
V: TRBV10-2
J: TRBJ2-7

CDR3: CASSPLIRGEQYF
V: TRBV28
J: TRBJ2-7

CDR3: CASSVRGTEAFF
V: TRBV6-1
J: TRBJ1-1

CDR3: CASSFPGGTEAFF
V: TRBV11-2
J: TRBJ1-1

CDR3: CASSVTTGTSFYEQYF
V: TRBV27
J: TRBJ2-7

CDR3: CASSVGTGGVNYGYTF
V: TRBV28
J: TRBJ1-2

CDR3: CASSERGRGGSYEQYF
V: TRBV25-1
J: TRBJ2-7

CDR3: CASSEYSGTGGRNEQYF
V: TRBV25-1
J: TRBJ2-7

CDR3: CASSFRLAGGGEQYF
V: TRBV11-2
J: TRBJ2-7

CDR3: CASRLANRRSTEAFF
V: TRBV12-2
J: TRBJ1-1

CDR3: CASRPGGNEKLFF
V: TRBV5-1
J: TRBJ1-4

CDR3: CASSFLGQGPTGEQFF
V: TRBV7-3
J: TRBJ2-1

CDR3: CASSTSPGQGADTQYF
V: TRBV6-6
J: TRBJ2-3

CDR3: CASSQLGPNSGNEQFF
V: TRBV4-1
J: TRBJ2-1

CDR3: CSVEDRDRISFSGANVLTF
V: TRBV29-1
J: TRBJ2-6

CDR3: CASSLKGLAGVRSYEQYF
V: TRBV27
J: TRBJ2-7

CDR3: CASSGLAGGANEQFF
V: TRBV6-4
J: TRBJ2-1

CDR3: CASSLRRVKGGNTIYF
V: TRBV28
J: TRBJ1-3

CDR3: CASSQGQGIVTEAFF
V: TRBV19
J: TRBJ1-1

CDR3: CASSAGVDEQYF
V: TRBV13
J: TRBJ2-7

CDR3: CASRAWEGRHNF
V: TRBV6-5
J: TRBJ2-7

CDR3: CASFWAGGVIRNTEAFF
V: TRBV7-9
J: TRBJ1-1

CDR3: CASSPFDNPMNTEAFF
V: TRBV18
J: TRBJ1-1

CDR3: CASSFEGAYEQYF
V: TRBV27
J: TRBJ2-7

CDR3: CASSVRQGDNSPLHF
V: TRBV2
J: TRBJ1-6

CDR3: CASSKGGQGNTEAFF
V: TRBV19
J: TRBJ1-1

CDR3: CASRLQGNTEAFF
V: TRBV6-4
J: TRBJ1-1

CDR3: CASSQQRDFNNEQFF
V: TRBV4-1
J: TRBJ2-1

CDR3: CATTKDRGQRTYEQYF
V: TRBV28
J: TRBJ2-7

CDR3: CASSVLSNTEAFF
V: TRBV6-1
J: TRBJ1-1